A single sample gave rise to the 13 T cell receptor beta chains below, sequenced in a study of CD8 T cells in Susac syndrome (dated by TCRdb to between 2018 and 2021). Receptors were amplified or captured by the immunoSEQ multiplex PCR assay. RNA was extracted with the RNeasy kit and roughly 0.45 to 1 ug was reverse transcribed using random hexamers. In-frame beta chains were kept once TCRdb had trimmed the public reads at Q25 with fastp and called clones with MiXCR. Each CDR3 protein appears once, grouped with its most common genes and DNA. The sample includes 55,000 to 85,000 distinct CDR3 sequences, with under 96% observed a single time. Of the sample, over 0.09% falls within the top ten clones. Material for sequencing was CD4+ T cells from PBMCs. The source of these receptors is a human donor with multiple sclerosis.

V and J are TRBV7-8 and TRBJ1-1; D gene unclear. The CDR3 has 14 residues. Germline V gene lookup returns CDR1 SGHVS and CDR2 FQNEAQ. V was shortened by 0 bases and J by 2 bases, with 7 bases between the two germline ends. In DNA form, the CDR3 reads TGTGCCAGCAGCTTAGCCACAGTTAACACTGAAGCTTTCTTT. Amino acid sequence: CASSLATVNTEAFF.

The V call is TRBV30, the J call TRBJ1-5; D call uncertain. Germline V lookup: CDR1 GTSNPN, CDR2 SVGIG (reference sequence). This CDR3 is 12 amino acids long. V shed 2 bases and J shed 9 bases, with 11 bases lying between them. CDR3 residues: CAWSTPLGPQHF. DNA for the CDR3: TGTGCCTGGAGTACACCCCTTGGGCCCCAGCATTTT.

The chain recombines TRBV20-1 with TRBJ2-1; 8 nucleotides line up with TRBD2. In germline, CDR1 is DFQATT, CDR2 SNEGSKA (reference sequence). Germline trimming cut 1 base from V and 0 bases from J; bases unmatched to any gene: 5. This CDR3 region has 16 residues. The CDR3 loop reads CSARVTSADSYNEQFF. CDR3 coding DNA: TGCAGTGCTAGAGTGACTAGCGCGGACTCCTACAATGAGCAGTTCTTC.

V gene TRBV5-1 combines with J gene TRBJ2-7; TRBD2 agrees at 12 bases. CDR1 is SGHRS, CDR2 YFSETQ, per germline. Trimming took 0 bases from V and 1 from J; bases not matched to a gene: 8. CDR3 length: 18 residues. CDR3 in amino acids: CASSLDASGGASSYEQYF. CDR3 nucleotides: TGCGCCAGCAGCTTGGACGCTAGCGGGGGGGCCAGTTCCTACGAGCAGTACTTC.

In its sample, this clonotype was seen once. The V gene is TRBV5-1, the J gene TRBJ2-7, with 11 bases that match TRBD1. After removal of 3 bases from V and 6 bases from J, the junction contained 5 bases not matched to a gene. Germline CDR1 and CDR2: SGHRS and YFSETQ. The CDR3 contains 14 residues. The CDR3 nucleotides are TGCGCCAGCAGCTACGGTGGGACAGGGGGCGAGCAGTACTTC. Protein sequence: CASSYGGTGGEQYF.

V is TRBV20-1 and J is TRBJ2-7, with 7 bases aligning to TRBD1. Germline trimming cut 5 bases from V and 1 base from J; bases unmatched to any gene: 11. Per the germline V gene, CDR1 is DFQATT and CDR2 is SNEGSKA (reference sequence). This CDR3 has 15 residues. The CDR3 region has the DNA TGCAGTGCTGGAGGTGGGACAGCGATATCCTACGAGCAGTACTTC. It specifies CSAGGGTAISYEQYF.

This rearrangement joins TRBV11-1 to TRBJ2-5; 7 bases match TRBD1. The trim removed 3 bases at V and 3 bases at J, leaving 4 bases unmatched. This CDR3 region has 14 residues. Germline V lookup: CDR1 SGHAT, CDR2 FQDESV (reference sequence). The CDR3 loop reads CASSLDRTKETQYF. CDR3 coding DNA: TGTGCCAGCAGCTTGGACAGGACCAAAGAGACCCAGTACTTC.

Only a few counts were recorded for this clonotype. The chain couples TRBV11-2 to TRBJ2-7; 10 nucleotides agree with TRBD1. Germline CDR1 SGHAT, CDR2 FQNNGV. V lost 5 bases and J lost 0; bases outside the gene matches: 10. The CDR3 length is 17 residues. This CDR3 reads CASSALTGQGISYEQYF. The CDR3 DNA reads as TGTGCCAGCAGCGCGTTAACGGGACAGGGGATCTCCTACGAGCAGTACTTC.

The chain employs TRBV19 and TRBJ1-5; D is perhaps TRBD1 (6 bases). CDR1 is LNHDA and CDR2 is SQIVND in the germline V gene (reference sequence). V shed 3 bases and J shed 6 bases, with 12 bases lying between them. This CDR3 is built from 14 residues. The CDR3 reads CASSMRQGSQPQHF. In DNA, the CDR3 is TGTGCCAGTAGTATGCGGCAGGGGAGTCAGCCCCAGCATTTT.

The sample holds one count of this clonotype. The genes are TRBV3-1 and TRBJ2-7, with 9 bases identical to TRBD1. The trim removed 4 bases at V and 7 bases at J, leaving 11 bases unmatched. The CDR3 spans 15 residues. CDR1 is LGHDT and CDR2 is YNNKEL in the germline V gene (reference sequence). The CDR3 spells CASSLPGQGFKEQYF. CDR3 DNA sequence: TGTGCCAGCAGCCTACCGGGACAGGGTTTTAAGGAGCAGTACTTC.

The chain combines TRBV19 with TRBJ1-4; 8 positions match TRBD1. CDR3 length equals 15 residues. Germline V gives CDR1 LNHDA, CDR2 SQIVND (reference sequence). V was pared by 9 bases and J by 8 bases, with 14 bases of the junction left unmatched. The chain's CDR3 is CASGLSRGRKEKLFF. The CDR3 nucleotides are TGTGCCAGCGGACTCTCCAGGGGGCGAAAAGAAAAACTGTTTTTT.

The genes are TRBV3-1 and TRBJ1-1; no reliable D call. The CDR3 length is 11 residues. Germline V gene lookup returns CDR1 LGHDT and CDR2 YNNKEL (reference sequence). Trimming took off 1 base at V and 14 bases at J, with 11 bases between the two ends. Here the CDR3 reads CASSQGSQYFF. The DNA of the CDR3 is TGTGCCAGCAGCCAAGGTTCACAGTACTTCTTT.

The chain uses TRBV20-1 and TRBJ2-7; D is undetermined. Trimming took 0 bases from V and 5 from J, leaving 17 bases between them. There are 15 residues in the CDR3. Germline lookup yields CDR1 DFQATT and CDR2 SNEGSKA (reference sequence). The CDR3 nucleotides are TGCAGTGCTAGAGATGGTTTGGCGGTCCTCCACGAGCAGTACTTC. It yields the protein CSARDGLAVLHEQYF.